Presented here are 3 T cell receptor beta chains from one specimen sequenced in a study of shared clonotypes between healthy human individuals. Produced via immunoSEQ multiplex PCR; TCRdb's table is partial and in-frame only. The sample has around 2.3 million clones; around 95% are singletons. What was sequenced was naive CD4+ T cells sorted from blood. This sample's subset: CD45RA+ positively selected. The receptor set was obtained from a man aged 18 to 30 in good health.

The chain recombines TRBV15 with TRBJ1-1; weak D call: TRBD1 (5 bases). There are 13 residues in the CDR3. The V end lost 4 bases, the J end lost 1 base, and 7 bases lay between the germline ends. Per germline, CDR1 LNHNV and CDR2 YYDKDF (reference sequence). CDR3 in amino acids: CATSTDRNTEAFF. The CDR3 DNA sequence: TGTGCCACCAGCACAGACAGGAACACTGAAGCTTTCTTT.

This clone has only one observation. The rearrangement joins TRBV7-8 to TRBJ2-1; 7 bases match TRBD2. The CDR3 spans 13 residues. J lost 9 bases, V lost 1 base, and 3 bases had no gene match. The germline V gene encodes CDR1 SGHVS and CDR2 FQNEAQ. In DNA form, the CDR3 reads TGTGCCAGCAGCTTAGGCGGGGGAACTGAGCAGTTCTTC. Its translation: CASSLGGGTEQFF.

This chain joins TRBV30 and TRBJ1-2; D is unclear. Trimming left V 0 bases short and J 0 bases short, with 11 bases between. The CDR3 consists of 15 residues. The germline V gene has CDR1 GTSNPN and CDR2 SVGIG (reference sequence). The CDR3 protein is CAWSVPDLPNYGYTF. In DNA, the CDR3 is TGTGCCTGGAGTGTACCGGACCTACCTAACTATGGCTACACCTTC.